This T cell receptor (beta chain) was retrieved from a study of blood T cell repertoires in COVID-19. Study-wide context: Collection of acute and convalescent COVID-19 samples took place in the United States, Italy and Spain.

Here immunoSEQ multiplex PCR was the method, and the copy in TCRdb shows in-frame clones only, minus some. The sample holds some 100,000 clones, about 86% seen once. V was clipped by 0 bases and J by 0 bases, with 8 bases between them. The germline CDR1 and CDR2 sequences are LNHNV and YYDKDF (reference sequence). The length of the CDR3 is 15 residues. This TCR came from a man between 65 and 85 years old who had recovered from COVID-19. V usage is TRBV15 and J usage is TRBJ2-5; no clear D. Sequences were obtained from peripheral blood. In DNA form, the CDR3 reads TGTGCCACCAGCAGAGATCCAGCGAACCAAGAGACCCAGTACTTC. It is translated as CATSRDPANQETQYF. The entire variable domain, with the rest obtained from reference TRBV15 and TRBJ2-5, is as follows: DAMVIQNPRYQVTQFGKPVTLSCSQTLNHNVMYWYQQKSSQAPKLLFHYYDKDFNNEADTPDNFQSRRPNTSFCFLDIRSPGLGDTAMYLCATSRDPANQETQYFGPGTRLLVL.